This TCR beta chain was captured in a study of cytomegalovirus exposure and HLA in healthy donors. Study at large: Unique TCRs from HLA-typed donors, around 79 million of them, were held in an early data release. Clustering assigned roughly 81% of the roughly 430 genotyped donors to the Caucasian-associated ancestry cluster.

Study observations and caveats: By HLA locus, TCR association rates varied in a later analysis, with DRB1 showing the most and HLA-C the fewest. Indistinguishable V segments, including TRBV6-2 and TRBV6-3, were excluded.

Vbeta (60) and Jbeta (13) primers were used in the PCR. Libraries were prepared by immunoSEQ multiplex PCR; TCRdb keeps only in-frame clonotypes and omits some of them. The sample consists of some 90,000 clones, 78% of them appearing once. Trimming shortened V by 8 bases and J by 13 bases, and 15 bases separated the two germline ends. The germline V gene has CDR1 MDHEN and CDR2 SYDVKM. The CDR3 has 12 residues. With respect to this clone: As yet, its antigen is unknown.

This chain connects TRBV28 to TRBJ1-6, with unresolved D. The TCR originated in a male donor in good health and CMV-seropositive. Sequenced material: PBMCs. The DNA of the CDR3 is TGTGCCAGCGCGGCACCCCTGCGTCCCCTCCACTTT. Its translation is CASAAPLRPLHF.